The TCR beta chain under discussion was sequenced for a study of cytomegalovirus exposure and HLA in healthy donors. Findings and limits, study-wide: A later analysis reportedly found that, within productive TCRs, an Asian-associated ancestry cluster had fewer N-insertions than the mean observed across the approximately 690 donors. Altogether, 164 TCR beta chains were recorded as cytomegalovirus-associated.

A word on this clone: What it binds is not known.

With 60 Vbeta and 13 Jbeta primers, the PCR was carried out. Profiled with immunoSEQ multiplex PCR; TCRdb holds only in-frame clones, not every one. The sample carries roughly 100,000 clones, 9.5% to 13% recorded once. Every donor was a healthy person donating bone marrow. The sample comprised PBMCs. This TCR was sampled from a man aged 35 to 55 in good health and CMV-seropositive.

CDR3 in amino acids: CASSQVTGGHYNEQFF. CDR3 sequence (DNA): TGTGCCAGCAGCCAAGTCACGGGAGGGCACTACAATGAGCAGTTCTTC. V gene TRBV14 combines with J gene TRBJ2-1, with 8 nucleotides matching TRBD2. The CDR3 covers 16 residues. Germline CDR1 is SGHDN and CDR2 is FVKESK. V lost 1 base, J lost 3 bases, and 5 bases stayed unmatched.